Below, 10 T cell receptor beta chains from the same sample are listed, as sequenced in a study of blood T cells in healthy people across ages. Next came a second PCR, run for about 7 to 12 cycles, which used a sample-barcoded 5' primer along with a J-beta primer mix. MiXCR was run by TCRdb on the 5' RACE reads, yielding one entry per CDR3 protein. The profile shows approximately 800,000 distinct CDR3 sequences, around 25% of them singletons. These same data were also listed under a study on T cells of mothers and their children.

Sequencing input: blood. The receptors here all came from a boy younger than 18 in good health.

This clonotype was picked up a small number of times. V and J are TRBV11-2 and TRBJ2-5; TRBD2 agrees at 16 bases. The CDR3 is made up of 17 amino acids. With V trimmed by 7 bases and J by 5 bases, 10 bases remained unmatched. Germline V CDR1 and CDR2: SGHAT, FQNNGV. The CDR3 region has the DNA TGTGCCAGCACCGACGGGACTAGCGGGGGGGCCGGGGAGACCCAGTACTTC. Translation gives CASTDGTSGGAGETQYF.

The chain combines TRBV2 with TRBJ2-1; TRBD2 aligns across 8 bases. Germline trimming cut 5 bases from V and 0 bases from J; bases unmatched to any gene: 9. Germline V lookup: CDR1 SNHLY, CDR2 FYNNEI. The CDR3 has 17 residues. This CDR3 reads CASSSPPTSDSYNEQFF. CDR3 DNA sequence: TGTGCCAGCAGTTCCCCTCCGACTAGCGACTCCTACAATGAGCAGTTCTTC.

The chain carries TRBV6-5 and TRBJ2-5, with D perhaps assigned TRBD1 or TRBD2 (5 bases each). Trimming pared 5 bases from V and 1 base from J, leaving 11 bases between. This CDR3 spans 14 amino acids. Per the germline V gene, CDR1 is MNHEY and CDR2 is SVGAGI. In DNA form, the CDR3 reads TGTGCCAGCAGTGGGACCTTAGGCCAAGAGACCCAGTACTTC. Its translation is CASSGTLGQETQYF.

The chain employs TRBV7-7 and TRBJ2-1, with 7 nucleotides matching TRBD2. This CDR3 is built from 15 residues. The junction had 8 bases not matched to a gene; V was cut back by 1 base and J by 8 bases. From germline, CDR1 is SSHAT and CDR2 FNYEAQ (reference sequence). CDR3 protein: CASSLGGGNTDEQFF. CDR3 sequence (DNA): TGTGCCAGCAGCTTAGGGGGGGGAAACACGGATGAGCAGTTCTTC.

V gene TRBV27 combines with J gene TRBJ2-7; 8 nucleotides agree with TRBD1. Looked up from germline, CDR1 is MNHEY and CDR2 is SMNVEV (reference sequence). After removal of 7 bases from V and 2 bases from J, the junction contained 10 bases not matched to a gene. This CDR3 comprises 15 residues. CDR3 coding DNA: TGTGCCAGCACCCTCAACGGCAGGGGGCCCTACGAGCAGTACTTC. The encoded protein is CASTLNGRGPYEQYF.

The chain carries TRBV5-1 and TRBJ2-3; D might be TRBD2 (6 bases). V was pared by 7 bases and J by 3 bases, with 18 bases between. The CDR3 totals 15 residues. Germline loops: CDR1 SGHRS, CDR2 YFSETQ. In DNA, the CDR3 is TGCGCCAGCCTCCTGGGAGGTGAGGAGACAGATACGCAGTATTTT. The encoded protein is CASLLGGEETDTQYF.

This clonotype was counted ten times or more. The J gene is TRBJ1-2, the V gene TRBV24-1; no reliable D call. The germline CDR1 and CDR2 sequences are KGHDR and SFDVKD. Trimming took 7 bases from V and 4 from J, leaving 12 bases between them. This CDR3 comprises 13 residues. CDR3 DNA: TGTGCCACCAGCCCGACGGGCCTCTATGGCTACACCTTC. Translated, it gives CATSPTGLYGYTF.

This clonotype appeared a few times. The rearrangement uses TRBV28 and TRBJ2-1; D may be TRBD1 (5 bases). Per the germline V gene, CDR1 is MDHEN and CDR2 is SYDVKM. Trimming removed 1 base from V and 5 bases from J, with 9 bases in between. This CDR3 has 14 amino acids. The CDR3 DNA is TGTGCCAGCAGTTTATCACAACAGGACAATGAGCAGTTCTTC. This gives the protein CASSLSQQDNEQFF. Combining the CDR3 with reference TRBV28 and TRBJ2-1 gives the whole variable domain DVKVTQSSRYLVKRTGEKVFLECVQDMDHENMFWYRQDPGLGLRLIYFSYDVKMKEKGDIPEGYSVSREKKERFSLILESASTNQTSMYLCASSLSQQDNEQFFGPGTRLTVL.

In this sample, this clonotype turned up a few times. This chain links TRBV29-1 with TRBJ2-1, with D perhaps matching TRBD1 (5 bases). Trimming shortened V by 3 bases and J by 5 bases, and 14 bases separated the two germline ends. Germline assignment: CDR1 SQVTM and CDR2 ANQGSEA. The CDR3 covers 14 residues. The CDR3 protein is CSVETTDVNNEQFF. CDR3 bases: TGCAGCGTTGAGACGACAGACGTGAACAATGAGCAGTTCTTC.

The chain uses TRBV5-1 and TRBJ2-6; perhaps TRBD2 as D (6 bases). The germline V gene encodes CDR1 SGHRS and CDR2 YFSETQ. The ends were cut back, 6 bases at V and 2 bases at J, with 12 bases in the middle. This CDR3 has 15 amino acids. The DNA for the CDR3 is TGCGCCAGCAACGAGGGGAGGACTGGGGCCAACGTCCTGACTTTC. Translation gives CASNEGRTGANVLTF.